This TCR beta chain comes out of a study of blood T cells in healthy people across ages. Then a second PCR, running about 6 to 12 cycles, was carried out with a sample-barcoded 5' primer and a J-beta primer mix. A template-switch adaptor with 12 random nucleotides tagged each cDNA molecule. One entry per CDR3 protein, called by TCRdb with MiXCR from the 5' RACE reads. The profile shows fewer than 2,000,000 distinct CDR3 sequences, roughly two fifths of them singletons. This CDR3 contains 13 residues. Trimming pared 5 bases from V and 10 bases from J, leaving 12 bases between. This clonotype turned up a few times. Its specificity is not known. The study, taken as a whole, reports: In these data, TCR beta diversity tracked strongly with naive T cell percentage. It was not known whether donors were CMV positive (a possible confounder of expanded clonotype changes). With age, beta diversity per million T cells declined roughly linearly, significantly by 30 to 50.

The chain joins TRBV12-3 or TRBV12-4 to TRBJ1-6, with a tentative D call TRBD1 (6 bases). This sequence was found in a human donor in good health. Source material: blood. DNA of the CDR3: TGTGCCAGCAGTATGGACAGTCTCTCACCCCTCCACTTT. It specifies CASSMDSLSPLHF.